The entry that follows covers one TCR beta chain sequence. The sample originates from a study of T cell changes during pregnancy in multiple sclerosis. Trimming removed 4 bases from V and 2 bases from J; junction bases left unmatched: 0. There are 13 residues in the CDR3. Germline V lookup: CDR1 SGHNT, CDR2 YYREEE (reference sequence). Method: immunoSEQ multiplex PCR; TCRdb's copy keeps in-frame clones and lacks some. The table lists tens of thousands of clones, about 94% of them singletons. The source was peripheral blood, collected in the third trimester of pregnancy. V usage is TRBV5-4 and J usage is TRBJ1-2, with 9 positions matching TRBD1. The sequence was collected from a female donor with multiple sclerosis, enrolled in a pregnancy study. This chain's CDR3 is CASSGTGNYGYTF. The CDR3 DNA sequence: TGTGCCAGCAGCGGGACAGGGAACTATGGCTACACCTTC. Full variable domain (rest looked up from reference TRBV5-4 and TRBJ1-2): ETGVTQSPTHLIKTRGQQVTLRCSSQSGHNTVSWYQQALGQGPQFIFQYYREEENGRGNFPPRFSGLQFPNYSSELNVNALELDDSALYLCASSGTGNYGYTFGSGTRLTVV.